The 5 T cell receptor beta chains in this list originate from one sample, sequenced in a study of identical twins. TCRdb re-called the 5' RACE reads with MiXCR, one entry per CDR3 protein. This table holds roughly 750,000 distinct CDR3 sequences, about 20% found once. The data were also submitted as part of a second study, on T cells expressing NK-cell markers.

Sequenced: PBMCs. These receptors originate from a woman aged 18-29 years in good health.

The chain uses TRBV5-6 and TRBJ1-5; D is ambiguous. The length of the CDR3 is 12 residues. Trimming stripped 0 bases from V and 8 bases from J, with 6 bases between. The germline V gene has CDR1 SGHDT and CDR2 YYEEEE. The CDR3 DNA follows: TGTGCCAGCAGCTTGGGGAGAAAGCCCCAGCATTTT. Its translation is CASSLGRKPQHF.

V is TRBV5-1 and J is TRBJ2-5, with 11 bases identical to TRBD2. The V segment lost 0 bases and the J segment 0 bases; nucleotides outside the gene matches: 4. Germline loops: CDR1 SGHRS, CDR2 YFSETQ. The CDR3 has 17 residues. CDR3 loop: CASSLGRLAGHQETQYF. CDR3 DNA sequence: TGCGCCAGCAGCTTGGGGAGACTAGCGGGACACCAAGAGACCCAGTACTTC.

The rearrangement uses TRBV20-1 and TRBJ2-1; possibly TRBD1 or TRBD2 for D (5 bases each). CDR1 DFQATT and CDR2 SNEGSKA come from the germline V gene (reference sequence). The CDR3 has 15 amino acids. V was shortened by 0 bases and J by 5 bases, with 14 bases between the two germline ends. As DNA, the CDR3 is TGCAGTGCTAGAGATGGGGCTAGGGACCACAATGAGCAGTTCTTC. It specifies CSARDGARDHNEQFF.

CDR3 amino acids: CATTGGPGETQYF. The CDR3 bases are TGCGCCACCACGGGGGGCCCCGGGGAGACCCAGTACTTC. This chain joins TRBV5-1 and TRBJ2-5, with D possibly TRBD2 on 7 matching bases. The length of the CDR3 is 13 residues. From germline, CDR1 is SGHRS and CDR2 YFSETQ. V gave up 9 bases and J gave up 5 bases, with 17 bases separating them.

CDR3 coding DNA: TGCGCCACCATGACCAATGTGGGCACAGATACGCAGTATTTT. Its protein is CATMTNVGTDTQYF. V usage is TRBV10-1 and J usage is TRBJ2-3; D gene uncertain. The V and J ends lost 10 bases and 1 base respectively, with 15 bases between them. This CDR3 comprises 14 residues. The germline gives CDR1 WNHNN, CDR2 SYGVQD (reference sequence).